The 10 T cell receptor beta chains presented below share a single source sample, sequenced in a study of cytomegalovirus exposure and HLA in healthy donors. PCR amplification relied on 60 Vbeta primers (plus 13 Jbeta primers). The repertoire was sequenced with immunoSEQ multiplex PCR; TCRdb's copy has only in-frame clones and lacks some. The profile covers under 200,000 clones, with almost 80% appearing a single time and over 11% taken by the ten largest. Sequencing was carried out using PBMCs. These receptors were taken from a man aged 50 to 59 in good health and CMV-seropositive.

CDR3: CASSSQNGYTF. Here the CDR3 DNA reads TGTGCCAGCAGTTCCCAGAATGGCTACACCTTC. This chain links TRBV6-5 with TRBJ1-2; no definite D call. CDR1 MNHEY and CDR2 SVGAGI come from the germline V gene. V was cut by 4 bases and J by 6 bases, with 6 bases left in between. This CDR3 comprises 11 residues.

The gene calls are TRBV7-7 and TRBJ2-2, with D perhaps TRBD2 (5 bases). V lost 5 bases and J lost 4, with 11 bases in between. Germline V gives CDR1 SSHAT, CDR2 FNYEAQ (reference sequence). The CDR3 is 14 amino acids. This chain's CDR3 is CASSVGEGTGELFF. Here the CDR3 DNA reads TGTGCCAGCAGCGTAGGAGAGGGCACCGGGGAGCTGTTTTTT. The complete variable domain, with remaining parts taken from reference TRBV7-7 and TRBJ2-2, reads GAGVSQSPRYKVTKRGQDVTLRCDPISSHATLYWYQQALGQGPEFLTYFNYEAQPDKSGLPSDRFSAERPEGSISTLTIQRTEQRDSAMYRCASSVGEGTGELFFGEGSRLTVL.

The chain combines TRBV5-1 with TRBJ2-5, with D maybe TRBD2 (5 bases). CDR1 SGHRS and CDR2 YFSETQ come from the germline V gene. This CDR3 region has 14 residues. V lost 2 bases to trimming and J lost 4 bases, with 12 bases between them. The CDR3 is CASSFGRGIETQYF. The CDR3 DNA is TGCGCCAGCAGCTTCGGAAGAGGGATAGAGACCCAGTACTTC.

The chain joins TRBV7-2 to TRBJ2-7, with 10 bases matching TRBD2. With V trimmed by 5 bases and J by 5 bases, 6 bases remained unmatched. Germline-derived CDR1 and CDR2 are SGHTA and FQGNSA. This CDR3 contains 14 residues. The CDR3 spells CASSAGTSVNEQYF. CDR3 DNA sequence: TGTGCCAGCAGCGCCGGGACTAGCGTAAACGAGCAGTACTTC.

The rearrangement links TRBV5-6 to TRBJ2-5; 8 bases agree with TRBD2. V trimming: 7 bases; J trimming: 5 bases; junction bases outside the gene matches: 7. The CDR3 is made up of 13 amino acids. The germline V gene encodes CDR1 SGHDT and CDR2 YYEEEE. CDR3 protein: CASCSGGGETQYF. For the CDR3, the DNA is TGTGCCAGCTGCAGCGGGGGAGGGGAGACCCAGTACTTC.

The rearrangement uses TRBV7-9 and TRBJ2-5; 8 positions agree with TRBD1. CDR3 length equals 18 residues. Germline trimming cut 1 base from V and 2 bases from J; bases unmatched to any gene: 12. Looked up from germline, CDR1 is SEHNR and CDR2 is FQNEAQ (reference sequence). Here the CDR3 reads CASSLGRSGGTRQETQYF. CDR3 nucleotides: TGTGCCAGCAGCTTAGGAAGGTCAGGGGGCACCCGACAAGAGACCCAGTACTTC.

The rearrangement joins TRBV2 to TRBJ2-5; TRBD1 aligns across 9 bases. Germline V gene sequence: CDR1 SNHLY, CDR2 FYNNEI. This CDR3 comprises 15 residues. V lost 6 bases, J lost 2 bases, and 7 bases stayed unmatched. The CDR3 reads CASRPLTGGQETQYF. The CDR3 bases are TGTGCCAGCAGACCATTGACAGGGGGACAAGAGACCCAGTACTTC.

The J gene is TRBJ2-7, the V gene TRBV2; TRBD2 might be the D (7 bases). The ends were cut back, 1 base at V and 6 bases at J, with 19 bases in the middle. Germline CDR1 reads SNHLY; CDR2 reads FYNNEI. CDR3 length equals 16 residues. The CDR3 reads CASSEGAGAFPGEQYF. The CDR3 DNA reads TGTGCCAGCAGTGAAGGGGCGGGGGCGTTTCCTGGCGAGCAGTACTTC. Full variable domain (remainder filled in from reference TRBV2 and TRBJ2-7): EPEVTQTPSHQVTQMGQEVILRCVPISNHLYFYWYRQILGQKVEFLVSFYNNEISEKSEIFDDQFSVERPDGSNFTLKIRSTKLEDSAMYFCASSEGAGAFPGEQYFGPGTRLTVT.

J is TRBJ2-5 and V is TRBV2; 8 bases match TRBD1. This CDR3 contains 13 residues. The V segment lost 8 bases and the J segment 3 bases; nucleotides outside the gene matches: 5. The germline V gene encodes CDR1 SNHLY and CDR2 FYNNEI. This chain's CDR3 is CASRTGTKETQYF. CDR3 DNA sequence: TGTGCCAGCCGGACAGGGACCAAAGAGACCCAGTACTTC.

The gene calls are TRBV5-5 and TRBJ2-7; the D gene is possibly TRBD2 (6 bases). Per the germline V gene, CDR1 is SGHKS and CDR2 is YYEKEE (reference sequence). Trimming took 6 bases from V and 3 from J, leaving 16 bases between them. CDR3 size: 14 residues. The CDR3: CASTIAGTGYEQYF. In DNA form, the CDR3 reads TGTGCCAGCACCATAGCAGGGACTGGCTACGAGCAGTACTTC.